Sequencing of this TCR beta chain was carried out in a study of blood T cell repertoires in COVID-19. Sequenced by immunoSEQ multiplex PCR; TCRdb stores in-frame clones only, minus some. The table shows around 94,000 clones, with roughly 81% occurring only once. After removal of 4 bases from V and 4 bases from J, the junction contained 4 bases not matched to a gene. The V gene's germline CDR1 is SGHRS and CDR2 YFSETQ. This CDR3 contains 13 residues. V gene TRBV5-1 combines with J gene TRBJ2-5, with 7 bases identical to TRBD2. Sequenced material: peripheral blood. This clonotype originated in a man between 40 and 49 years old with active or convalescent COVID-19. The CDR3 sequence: CASSHTGGETQYF. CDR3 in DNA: TGCGCCAGCAGCCACACGGGGGGAGAGACCCAGTACTTC.